This T cell receptor (beta chain) was sequenced during a study of beta chain features in type 1 diabetes. Study-level points and caveats: Within the patient group, naive, central memory and Treg TCRB repertoires appeared more similar to each other than within healthy donors.

As every portion of the isolated RNA was reverse transcribed, the sequencing read expressed TCRB transcripts. Repertoires were generated with immunoSEQ multiplex PCR, while TCRdb's copy carries only in-frame clones and drops some. The sample shows 900,000 or so clones, roughly 17% of them seen only once. In all sorted populations, purity surpassed 95%. Trimming took 0 bases from V and 1 from J; bases not matched to a gene: 3. CDR3 length equals 16 residues. Germline loops: CDR1 LGHNA, CDR2 YNFKEQ. On this clone itself: Its antigen is not identified.

The sample taken for sequencing was naive CD4+ T cells from blood. This rearrangement joins TRBV4-2 to TRBJ2-4; TRBD2 aligns across 7 bases. This receptor was obtained from a woman aged 18-29 years in good health. CDR3 residues: CASSQDMREAKNIQYF. CDR3 nucleotides: TGTGCCAGCAGCCAAGATATGCGGGAGGCCAAAAACATTCAGTACTTC.